The clone carrying this T cell receptor (beta chain) was counted a few times. Its antigen is undetermined. These data come from a study of identical twins. The CDR3 is made up of 14 amino acids. The J segment lost 6 bases and the V segment lost 2 bases, leaving 5 bases of the junction unmatched. One entry per CDR3 protein, called by TCRdb with MiXCR from the 5' RACE reads. The sample includes about 550,000 distinct CDR3 sequences, about a fifth of them seen just once. The study's findings and limits: Models underestimated TCR alpha sharing (out-of-frame) in monozygotic twins. Whereas memory repertoires showed no such difference, abundant cord blood beta clonotypes carried fewer insertions.

Separately, the same data were catalogued under a study of yellow fever vaccine responses in identical twins.

The receptor was isolated from a woman between 18 and 29 years old in good health. Sequencing input: CD4+ T cells sorted from blood. This chain links TRBV12-3 or TRBV12-4 with TRBJ2-7, with TRBD2 identical over 9 bases. CDR3 sequence: CASSLIAGVAEQYF. In DNA form, the CDR3 reads TGTGCCAGCAGTTTAATAGCGGGAGTTGCCGAGCAGTACTTC.